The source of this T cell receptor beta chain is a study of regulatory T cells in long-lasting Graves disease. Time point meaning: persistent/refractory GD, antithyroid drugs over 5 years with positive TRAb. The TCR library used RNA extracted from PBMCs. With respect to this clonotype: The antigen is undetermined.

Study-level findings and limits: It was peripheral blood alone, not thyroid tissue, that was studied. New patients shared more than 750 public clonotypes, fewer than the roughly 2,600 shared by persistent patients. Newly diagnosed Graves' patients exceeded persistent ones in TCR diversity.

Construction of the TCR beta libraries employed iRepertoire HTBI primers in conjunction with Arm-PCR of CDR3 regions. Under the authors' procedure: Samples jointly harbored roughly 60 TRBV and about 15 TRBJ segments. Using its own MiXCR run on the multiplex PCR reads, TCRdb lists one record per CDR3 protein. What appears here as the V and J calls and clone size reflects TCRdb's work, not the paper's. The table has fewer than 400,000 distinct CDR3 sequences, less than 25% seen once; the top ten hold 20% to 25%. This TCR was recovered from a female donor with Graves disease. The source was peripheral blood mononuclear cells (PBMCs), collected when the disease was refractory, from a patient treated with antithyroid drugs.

The CDR3 nucleotides are TGTGCCAGCAGCCGGGGGATGGCGGGCGAGCAGTACTTC. Amino acid sequence: CASSRGMAGEQYF. The gene calls are TRBV7-2 and TRBJ2-7, with a tentative D call TRBD2 (6 bases). V was cut by 5 bases and J by 6 bases, with 14 bases left in between. Germline CDR1 is SGHTA and CDR2 is FQGNSA. CDR3 length: 13 residues.